This T cell receptor (beta chain) emerged from a study of T cells in Graves' hyperthyroidism and ophthalmopathy. This clonotype has a count of ten or more. Its cognate antigen is unknown. Amplified TCR beta CDR3 regions derived from RNA transcripts. The TCR CDR3 first-round RT-PCR relied on the HTBI primer set. TCRdb re-called the multiplex PCR reads through MiXCR, storing one row per CDR3 protein. The sample includes some 570,000 distinct CDR3 sequences, about a sixth of them seen just once. Study-level points and caveats: Separation of ophthalmopathy from stable hyperthyroidism was achieved by a 13 V-J model.

This TCR derives from a woman between 18 and 30 years old with Graves' ophthalmopathy. Input material: blood.

As DNA, the CDR3 is TGCGCCAGCAGCTTGGGCGTGGACAGCTCCTACGAGCAGTACTTC. It specifies CASSLGVDSSYEQYF. This rearrangement joins TRBV5-1 to TRBJ2-7; possible D gene TRBD1, 6 bases. The V and J ends lost 0 bases and 0 bases respectively, with 10 bases between them. This CDR3 has 15 amino acids. The germline gives CDR1 SGHRS, CDR2 YFSETQ.